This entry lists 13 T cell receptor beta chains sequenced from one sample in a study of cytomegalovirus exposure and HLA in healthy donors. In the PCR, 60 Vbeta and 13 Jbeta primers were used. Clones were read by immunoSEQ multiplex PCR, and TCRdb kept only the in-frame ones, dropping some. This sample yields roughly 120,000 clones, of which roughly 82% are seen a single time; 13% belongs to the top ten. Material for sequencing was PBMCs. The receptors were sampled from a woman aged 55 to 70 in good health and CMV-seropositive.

The CDR3 here is CATSRAPISGRALYTQYF. The DNA for the CDR3 is TGTGCCACCAGCAGAGCGCCCATTAGCGGGAGGGCCTTGTATACGCAGTATTTT. This sequence joins TRBV15 and TRBJ2-3; TRBD2 matches 11 bases. The CDR3 has 18 residues. The ends lost 1 base at V and 7 bases at J; junction bases unmatched: 13. The germline CDR1 and CDR2 sequences are LNHNV and YYDKDF (reference sequence).

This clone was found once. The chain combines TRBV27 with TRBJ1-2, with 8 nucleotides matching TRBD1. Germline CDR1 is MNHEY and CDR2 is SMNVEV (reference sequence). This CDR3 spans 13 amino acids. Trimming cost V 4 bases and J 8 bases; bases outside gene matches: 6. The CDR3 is CASSSDRGEGYTF. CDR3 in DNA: TGTGCCAGCAGTTCCGACAGGGGTGAAGGCTACACCTTC.

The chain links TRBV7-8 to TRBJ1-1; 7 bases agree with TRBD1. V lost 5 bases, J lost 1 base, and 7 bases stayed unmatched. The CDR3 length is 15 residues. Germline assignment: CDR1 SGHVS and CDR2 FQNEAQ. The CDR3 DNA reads TGTGCCAGCAGCACCAGGACAGGCAGGAACACTGAAGCTTTCTTT. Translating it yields CASSTRTGRNTEAFF.

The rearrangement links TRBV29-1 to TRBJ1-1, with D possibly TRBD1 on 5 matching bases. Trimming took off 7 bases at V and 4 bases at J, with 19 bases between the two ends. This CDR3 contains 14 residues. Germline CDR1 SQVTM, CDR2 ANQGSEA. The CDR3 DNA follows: TGCAGCGCCACGGGGGGAAACCCTATCACTGAAGCTTTCTTT. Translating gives CSATGGNPITEAFF.

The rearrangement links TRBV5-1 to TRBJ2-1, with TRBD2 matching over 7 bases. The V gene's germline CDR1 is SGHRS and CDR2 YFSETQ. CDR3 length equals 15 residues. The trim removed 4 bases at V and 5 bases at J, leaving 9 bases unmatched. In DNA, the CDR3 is TGCGCCAGCAGCCCCCGGGGAGCGGGAAACAATGAGCAGTTCTTC. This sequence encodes CASSPRGAGNNEQFF.

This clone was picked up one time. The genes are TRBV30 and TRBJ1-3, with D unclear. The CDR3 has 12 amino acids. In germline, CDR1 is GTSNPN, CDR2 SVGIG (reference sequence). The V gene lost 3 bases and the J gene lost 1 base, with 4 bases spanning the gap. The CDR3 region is CAWRLSGNTIYF. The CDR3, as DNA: TGTGCCTGGAGATTATCTGGAAACACCATATATTTT.

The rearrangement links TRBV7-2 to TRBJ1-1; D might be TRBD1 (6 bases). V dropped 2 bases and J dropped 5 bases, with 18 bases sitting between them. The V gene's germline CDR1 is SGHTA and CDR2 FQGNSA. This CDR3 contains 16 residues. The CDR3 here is CASSLNDRTEGTEAFF. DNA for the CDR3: TGTGCCAGCAGCTTAAATGATAGGACAGAAGGGACTGAAGCTTTCTTT.

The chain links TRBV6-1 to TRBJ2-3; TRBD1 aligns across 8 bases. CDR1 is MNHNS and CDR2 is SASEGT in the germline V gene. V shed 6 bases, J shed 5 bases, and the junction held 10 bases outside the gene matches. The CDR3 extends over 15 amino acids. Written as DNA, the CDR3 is TGTGCCAGCAGCCTTGACAGGGGAAGGAAAGATACGCAGTATTTT. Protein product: CASSLDRGRKDTQYF.

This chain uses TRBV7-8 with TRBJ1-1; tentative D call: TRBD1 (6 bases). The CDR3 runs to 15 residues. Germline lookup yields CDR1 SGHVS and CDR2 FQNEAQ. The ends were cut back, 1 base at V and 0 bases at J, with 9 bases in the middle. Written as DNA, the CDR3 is TGTGCCAGCAGCTTAGATGCAGGGGTGAACACTGAAGCTTTCTTT. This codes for CASSLDAGVNTEAFF.

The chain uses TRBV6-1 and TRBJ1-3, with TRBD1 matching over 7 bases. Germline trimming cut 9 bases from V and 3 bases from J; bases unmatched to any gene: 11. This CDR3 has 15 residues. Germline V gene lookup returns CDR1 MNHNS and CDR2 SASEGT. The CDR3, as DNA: TGTGCCAGTACGAGAAGGGGGCTCGTTGGAAACACCATATATTTT. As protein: CASTRRGLVGNTIYF.

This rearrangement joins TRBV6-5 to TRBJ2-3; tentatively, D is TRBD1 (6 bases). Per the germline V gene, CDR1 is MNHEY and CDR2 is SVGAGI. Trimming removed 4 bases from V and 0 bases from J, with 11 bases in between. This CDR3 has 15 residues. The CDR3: CASSLQGFSTDTQYF. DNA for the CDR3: TGTGCCAGCAGTTTACAGGGATTCAGCACAGATACGCAGTATTTT.

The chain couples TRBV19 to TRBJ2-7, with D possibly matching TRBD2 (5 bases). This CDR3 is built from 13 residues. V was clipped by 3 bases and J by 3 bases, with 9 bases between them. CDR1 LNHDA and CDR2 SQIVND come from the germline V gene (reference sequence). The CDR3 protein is CASSMTGNYEQYF. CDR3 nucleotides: TGTGCCAGTAGTATGACGGGGAACTACGAGCAGTACTTC.

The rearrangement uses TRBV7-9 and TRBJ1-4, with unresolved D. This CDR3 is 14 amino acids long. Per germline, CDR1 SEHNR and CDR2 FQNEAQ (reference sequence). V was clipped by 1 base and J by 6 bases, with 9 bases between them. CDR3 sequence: CASSLGGYYEKLFF. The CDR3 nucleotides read TGTGCCAGCAGCTTAGGAGGTTACTATGAAAAACTGTTTTTT.